Below, 17 T cell receptor beta chains from the same sample are listed, as sequenced in a study of CD8+ T cells in alopecia areata. RNA was extracted and reverse transcribed into cDNA as the sequencing template. Here immunoSEQ multiplex PCR was the method, and the copy in TCRdb shows in-frame clones only, minus some. The repertoire holds approximately 150,000 clones, around 71% seen once, with over 10% in the top ten. Material: CD8+ T cells sorted from blood, obtained at week 0. All receptors derive from a human donor with alopecia areata.

This clone appeared once. The same CDR3 can be traced to other DNA sequences in this sample. The chain recombines TRBV30 with TRBJ1-5, with no clear D. The germline V gene has CDR1 GTSNPN and CDR2 SVGIG (reference sequence). The CDR3 is 12 residues long. V gave up 5 bases and J gave up 4 bases, with 9 bases separating them. CDR3 residues: CAWGSGNQPQHF. The CDR3, as DNA: TGTGCCTGGGGGTCGGGGAATCAGCCCCAGCATTTT.

This clone was seen a few times. This sequence joins TRBV4-1 and TRBJ1-1, with 7 bases identical to TRBD1. Germline lookup yields CDR1 MGHRA and CDR2 YSYEKL. This CDR3 has 15 amino acids. The V gene end was trimmed by 3 bases and the J gene end by 3 bases; junction bases not matched to a gene: 7. The CDR3 sequence is CASSQTQGGYTEAFF. CDR3 nucleotides: TGCGCCAGCAGCCAGACCCAAGGGGGCTACACTGAAGCTTTCTTT.

This chain links TRBV9 with TRBJ2-4, with D perhaps given as TRBD1 or TRBD2 (5 bases each). Germline lookup yields CDR1 SGDLS and CDR2 YYNGEE. V lost 0 bases, J lost 3 bases, and 13 bases lay in between. The CDR3 runs 16 residues. CDR3 sequence (DNA): TGTGCCAGCAGCGTAGCTTTTTCGGGGCTCAAAAACATTCAGTACTTC. Translation: CASSVAFSGLKNIQYF.

The genes are TRBV10-1 and TRBJ2-2; TRBD2 might be the D (5 bases). The CDR3 has 16 residues. CDR1 WNHNN and CDR2 SYGVQD come from the germline V gene (reference sequence). The V end was cut by 6 bases, the J end by 1 base, with 15 bases between. The DNA of the CDR3 is TGCGCCAGCAGCAGACTTAGCGTATTGAACACCGGGGAGCTGTTTTTT. Translated: CASSRLSVLNTGELFF.

This clone was picked up a small number of times. This rearrangement joins TRBV30 to TRBJ1-1; perhaps TRBD1 as D (5 bases). This CDR3 has 10 residues. Germline CDR1 and CDR2: GTSNPN and SVGIG (reference sequence). V was pared by 5 bases and J by 9 bases, with 10 bases between. The CDR3 region has the DNA TGTGCCTGGGGGAGACAGAAAGCTTTCTTT. It yields the protein CAWGRQKAFF. The variable domain in full, with the rest retrieved from reference TRBV30 and TRBJ1-1, is SQTIHQWPATLVQPVGSPLSLECTVEGTSNPNLYWYRQAAGRGLQLLFYSVGIGQISSEVPQNLSASRPQDRQFILSSKKLLLSDSGFYLCAWGRQKAFFGQGTRLTVV.

For this clone: At the DNA level, this CDR3 is encoded by other sequences in the same sample as well. The chain is built from TRBV29-1 and TRBJ2-1; no reliable D call. This CDR3 comprises 11 residues. Trimming removed 6 bases at V and 5 bases at J, with 8 bases between. Germline V gene data show CDR1 as SQVTM and CDR2 as ANQGSEA. CDR3 loop: CSVRSDNEQFF. DNA for the CDR3: TGCAGCGTGCGTTCGGACAATGAGCAGTTCTTC.

There are a few counts of this clone. V is TRBV14 and J is TRBJ1-2; D gene ambiguous. Per germline, CDR1 SGHDN and CDR2 FVKESK. Trimming stripped 1 base from V and 5 bases from J, with 20 bases between. The CDR3 covers 17 residues. The CDR3 loop reads CASSQVRSGPGVYGYTF. CDR3 coding DNA: TGTGCCAGCAGCCAAGTCCGGTCGGGCCCGGGAGTATATGGCTACACCTTC.

This sequence joins TRBV7-9 and TRBJ2-1; 11 positions agree with TRBD2. Germline assignment: CDR1 SEHNR and CDR2 FQNEAQ (reference sequence). The CDR3 contains 16 residues. The V gene end was trimmed by 5 bases and the J gene end by 5 bases; junction bases not matched to a gene: 8. The CDR3 spells CASSPLASGGNNEQFF. DNA for the CDR3: TGTGCCAGCAGCCCACTGGCTAGCGGGGGGAACAATGAGCAGTTCTTC.

This clone occurred a few times. This sequence may be a read error, since a much larger clone differs from it by one base. The same CDR3 can be traced to other DNA sequences in this sample. This chain joins TRBV7-9 and TRBJ1-1; no reliable D call. The germline CDR1 and CDR2 sequences are SEHNR and FQNEAQ (reference sequence). The CDR3 has 13 amino acids. V was shortened by 1 base and J by 1 base, with 4 bases between the two germline ends. CDR3 amino acids: CASSLGQNTEAFF. The CDR3 DNA is TGTGCCAGCAGCTTAGGACAGAACACTGAAGCTTTCTTT.

This chain connects TRBV5-1 to TRBJ2-7; possible D gene TRBD2, 5 bases. Trimming removed 0 bases from V and 2 bases from J, with 9 bases in between. The CDR3 sequence is 14 residues long. Germline CDR1 SGHRS, CDR2 YFSETQ. The CDR3 bases are TGCGCCAGCAGCTTGGATCGGGGAGCCTACGAGCAGTACTTC. Its protein is CASSLDRGAYEQYF.

V and J are TRBV7-9 and TRBJ1-5; 9 nucleotides line up with TRBD1. This CDR3 comprises 16 residues. Per germline, CDR1 SEHNR and CDR2 FQNEAQ (reference sequence). The V and J ends lost 5 bases and 1 base, in that order; junction bases with no gene match: 6. CDR3 bases: TGTGCCAGCAGCATCGGGACAGGGTTAAGCAATCAGCCCCAGCATTTT. It translates to CASSIGTGLSNQPQHF.

The chain is built from TRBV7-9 and TRBJ2-5; 7 nucleotides agree with TRBD1. Germline V gene lookup returns CDR1 SEHNR and CDR2 FQNEAQ (reference sequence). The CDR3 has 15 residues. J lost 7 bases, V lost 5 bases, and 13 bases had no gene match. Written as DNA, the CDR3 is TGTGCCAGCAGCGCAACAGGGGCCGGTAGGAGGACCCAGTACTTC. Amino acid sequence: CASSATGAGRRTQYF.

This clone was counted only a few times. The chain uses TRBV4-1 and TRBJ2-7, with D perhaps being TRBD1 or TRBD2 (5 bases each). V was trimmed by 4 bases and J by 7 bases, leaving 17 bases between them. This CDR3 spans 14 amino acids. CDR1 and CDR2 from the germline V gene are MGHRA and YSYEKL. CDR3 nucleotides: TGCGCCAGCAGCCGAGGGGCCTTGGCTGGAGAGCAGTACTTC. Encoded protein: CASSRGALAGEQYF.

This chain joins TRBV10-3 and TRBJ1-6, with 8 bases fitting TRBD1. Germline loops: CDR1 ENHRY, CDR2 SYGVKD. The length of the CDR3 is 15 residues. Losses at the gene ends were 6 bases for V and 7 bases for J; bases not matched to a gene: 8. This chain's CDR3 is CAIRTDREQNSPLHF. DNA for the CDR3: TGTGCCATCAGGACGGACAGGGAGCAAAATTCACCCCTCCACTTT.

The chain has TRBV29-1 and TRBJ1-2; 11 nucleotides agree with TRBD1. The CDR3 covers 13 residues. CDR1 and CDR2 from the germline V gene are SQVTM and ANQGSEA. J was trimmed by 6 bases and V by 3 bases; bases with no gene match: 3. The CDR3: CSVEGQGVDGYTF. The CDR3 coding sequence is TGCAGCGTTGAGGGACAGGGGGTTGATGGCTACACCTTC.

The chain recombines TRBV2 with TRBJ2-5; D may be TRBD2 (5 bases). The V end was cut by 8 bases, the J end by 4 bases, with 17 bases between. The germline V gene has CDR1 SNHLY and CDR2 FYNNEI. The CDR3 is 14 residues long. CDR3 in amino acids: CASEGPSFGETQYF. In DNA, the CDR3 is TGTGCCAGCGAGGGTCCTAGCTTCGGAGAGACCCAGTACTTC. The full variable domain, in which reference TRBV2 and TRBJ2-5 provide the parts outside the CDR3, is EPEVTQTPSHQVTQMGQEVILRCVPISNHLYFYWYRQILGQKVEFLVSFYNNEISEKSEIFDDQFSVERPDGSNFTLKIRSTKLEDSAMYFCASEGPSFGETQYFGPGTRLLVL.

This chain uses TRBV27 with TRBJ2-3, with D possibly being TRBD1 (5 bases). Germline V gene sequence: CDR1 MNHEY, CDR2 SMNVEV (reference sequence). The CDR3 consists of 14 residues. Trimming shortened V by 3 bases and J by 5 bases, and 12 bases separated the two germline ends. DNA for the CDR3: TGTGCCAGCAGTTTGGAAAGGGGCGGAGATACGCAGTATTTT. This translates into CASSLERGGDTQYF.